These 11 T cell receptor beta chains were sequenced from one sample in a study of OX40 agonist ivuxolimab in advanced cancers. Profiled with immunoSEQ multiplex PCR; TCRdb holds only in-frame clones, not every one. The sample lists about 89,000 clones; approximately 90% were seen once. The specimen comprised CD4+ or CD8+ T cells sorted from blood, sampled in a trial of the OX40 agonist ivuxolimab. These receptors all come from an adult with an advanced solid tumor such as melanoma, head and neck, liver or kidney cancer.

This chain connects TRBV7-3 to TRBJ2-7; perhaps D is TRBD1 or TRBD2 (6 bases each). Trimming left V 2 bases short and J 0 bases short, with 20 bases between. Germline CDR1 is SGHTA and CDR2 is FQGTGA. This CDR3 is built from 18 residues. The CDR3 nucleotides read TGTGCCAGCAGCTTAGCGACCAGGGGCGGGGTGAGCTCCTACGAGCAGTACTTC. Its protein product is CASSLATRGGVSSYEQYF.

The chain combines TRBV6-5 with TRBJ2-1; TRBD1 might be the D (5 bases). Trimming removed 5 bases from V and 6 bases from J, with 14 bases in between. The length of the CDR3 is 14 residues. Germline V gene data show CDR1 as MNHEY and CDR2 as SVGAGI. The CDR3 here is CASSTRQRLNEQFF. CDR3 nucleotide sequence: TGTGCCAGCAGTACTCGACAGAGACTCAATGAGCAGTTCTTC.

The count of this clone is one. The chain joins TRBV6-5 to TRBJ2-1; TRBD2 matches at 8 bases. J was trimmed by 5 bases and V by 4 bases; bases with no gene match: 10. The CDR3 covers 16 residues. The germline CDR1 and CDR2 sequences are MNHEY and SVGAGI. The chain's CDR3 is CASSSLGRGANNEQFF. In DNA form, the CDR3 reads TGTGCCAGCAGTTCTCTAGGGCGGGGGGCCAACAATGAGCAGTTCTTC.

The rearrangement links TRBV14 to TRBJ2-3, with D perhaps matching TRBD1 (5 bases). V shed 4 bases and J shed 2 bases, with 16 bases lying between them. This CDR3 region has 16 residues. The germline gives CDR1 SGHDN, CDR2 FVKESK. Here the CDR3 reads CASSLPDSSITDTQYF. The CDR3 region has the DNA TGTGCCAGCAGCCTCCCCGACAGTTCCATCACAGATACGCAGTATTTT.

The chain has TRBV27 and TRBJ2-7, with D perhaps TRBD1 or TRBD2 (5 bases each). Germline CDR1 MNHEY, CDR2 SMNVEV (reference sequence). Trimming removed 8 bases at V and 0 bases at J, with 14 bases between. The CDR3 has 14 residues. CDR3 residues: CASSAWGRSYEQYF. The DNA of the CDR3 is TGTGCCAGCTCCGCTTGGGGACGCTCCTACGAGCAGTACTTC.

This clone has a handful of counts. This sequence joins TRBV19 and TRBJ1-3, with D tentatively TRBD1 (5 bases). V lost 6 bases and J 1 base, leaving 16 bases between the germline ends. The CDR3 contains 16 residues. Per germline, CDR1 LNHDA and CDR2 SQIVND (reference sequence). The CDR3 DNA reads TGTGCCAGTAGCGTGACAGTTACGGTTTCTGGAAACACCATATATTTT. Protein product: CASSVTVTVSGNTIYF.

This sequence joins TRBV4-1 and TRBJ1-1; TRBD1 agrees at 7 bases. Germline V gives CDR1 MGHRA, CDR2 YSYEKL. This CDR3 spans 16 amino acids. V gave up 7 bases and J gave up 1 base; unmatched junction bases: 12. The CDR3 protein is CASIDRADSTNTEAFF. The CDR3 nucleotides are TGCGCCAGCATTGACAGGGCCGATTCAACGAACACTGAAGCTTTCTTT.

The chain is built from TRBV2 and TRBJ1-2; the D is unclear. The CDR3 length is 14 residues. Germline CDR1 is SNHLY and CDR2 is FYNNEI. Trimming took off 0 bases at V and 2 bases at J, with 7 bases between the two ends. CDR3 sequence: CASSEAGLNYGYTF. CDR3 coding DNA: TGTGCCAGCAGTGAAGCCGGACTAAACTATGGCTACACCTTC.

The J gene is TRBJ1-1, the V gene TRBV19; TRBD1 agrees at 7 bases. The V gene's germline CDR1 is LNHDA and CDR2 SQIVND (reference sequence). This CDR3 is 14 amino acids long. The V gene end was trimmed by 3 bases and the J gene end by 8 bases; junction bases not matched to a gene: 9. Here the CDR3 DNA reads TGTGCCAGTAGTATTAGGGACACAGGGGTGGAAGCTTTCTTT. Its translation is CASSIRDTGVEAFF.

The V gene is TRBV7-8, the J gene TRBJ2-7, with 7 bases matching TRBD2. The CDR3 loop spans 16 amino acids. Germline assignment: CDR1 SGHVS and CDR2 FQNEAQ. Trimming cost V 5 bases and J 5 bases; bases outside gene matches: 15. The CDR3 sequence is CASSLENRGGEDEQYF. The CDR3 coding sequence is TGTGCCAGCAGCCTGGAAAATCGCGGGGGTGAAGACGAGCAGTACTTC.

The chain joins TRBV7-6 to TRBJ2-7; 8 bases align to TRBD2. The trim removed 1 base at V and 2 bases at J, leaving 4 bases unmatched. CDR1 is SGHVS and CDR2 is FNYEAQ in the germline V gene. The CDR3 spans 15 residues. In DNA form, the CDR3 reads TGTGCCAGCAGCTTAGGAGCGGGGGCCACCTACGAGCAGTACTTC. It specifies CASSLGAGATYEQYF.